A single sample is the source of the 2 T cell receptor beta chains below, sequenced in a study of blood T cell repertoires in COVID-19. The data were produced by immunoSEQ multiplex PCR, yet TCRdb's version contains in-frame clones alone and is incomplete. The sample lists around 89,000 clones, around 88% occurring once. Sequencing was done on a sample of peripheral blood. Receptors were obtained from a man in his fifties or sixties with acute or convalescent COVID-19.

This chain joins TRBV7-6 and TRBJ2-7; 10 bases align to TRBD1. The CDR3 has 16 amino acids. J was trimmed by 6 bases and V by 1 base; bases with no gene match: 9. Germline CDR1 and CDR2: SGHVS and FNYEAQ. For the CDR3, the DNA is TGTGCCAGCAGCTTAGTCACCGGGACAGGGGTCTCCGAGCAGTACTTC. Its translation: CASSLVTGTGVSEQYF. The whole variable domain, remainder taken from reference TRBV7-6 and TRBJ2-7, is GAGVSQSPRYKVTKRGQDVALRCDPISGHVSLYWYRQALGQGPEFLTYFNYEAQQDKSGLPNDRFSAERPEGSISTLTIQRTEQRDSAMYRCASSLVTGTGVSEQYFGPGTRLTVT.

This rearrangement joins TRBV7-9 to TRBJ2-2, with D uncertain. CDR1 is SEHNR, CDR2 FQNEAQ, per germline (reference sequence). Trimming removed 7 bases from V and 6 bases from J, with 6 bases in between. This CDR3 spans 11 amino acids. The CDR3 region has the DNA TGTGCCAGCACTCAGGCCGGGGAGCTGTTTTTT. This translates into CASTQAGELFF.